Detailed here is one T cell receptor (beta chain). The antigen remains undetermined. The data were taken from a study of metastatic and nonmetastatic thyroid tumors. Study in general: The study looked at repertoires side by side in blood and in tumor or nodule tissue from malignant and benign thyroid patients. Study-level points and caveats: Patients with malignant thyroid tumors reportedly had significantly higher TCR beta diversity than those with benign nodules, in blood and tumor.

All patients reached thyroid surgery having received no treatment beforehand. As originally analysed: CDR3 differences across clinicopathological groups were used to build a distant-metastasis classifier for papillary thyroid cancer. TCRdb called clones again from the PCR reads with MiXCR. Here the V and J calls rest on TCRdb's processing, not on the authors' analysis. The sample records about 50,000 clones, 20% to 25% being singletons. The CDR3 consists of 11 residues. Germline CDR1 reads SGHAT; CDR2 reads FQNNGV. V was trimmed by 5 bases and J by 4 bases, leaving 6 bases between them. Sequenced input: blood. V gene TRBV11-2 combines with J gene TRBJ2-7, with D unclear. The origin of this receptor is a female donor with papillary thyroid cancer or a benign thyroid nodule (not recorded which). Some clones in this sample may be carry-over from other donors' samples. CDR3 loop: CASSPFYEQYF. The CDR3 DNA reads TGTGCCAGCAGCCCGTTTTACGAGCAGTACTTC.